This TCR beta chain was sequenced for a study of blood T cell repertoires in COVID-19. Study in general: Samples taken during acute and convalescent COVID-19 were collected in the United States, Italy and Spain. The cDNA or gDNA used as material had been derived from T cells, B-cell-depleted T cells, or PBMCs.

V trimming: 0 bases; J trimming: 1 base; junction bases outside the gene matches: 8. Germline-derived CDR1 and CDR2 are SGHRS and YFSETQ. CDR3 length: 18 amino acids. In the authors' workflow: Nucleated cell number was recorded as an estimate derived from reference gene primer amplification. The method was immunoSEQ multiplex PCR; TCRdb's version includes in-frame clones alone and lacks a portion of them. V and J calls plus clone size are reproduced from that table; the DNA served to infer D and trimming. Of about 81,000 clones in the sample, 91% were seen once. The rearrangement uses TRBV5-1 and TRBJ2-1; 9 positions match TRBD2. The source is a woman aged 45-65 years in a cohort sampled during active COVID-19. Sequenced material: peripheral blood. CDR3 nucleotides: TGCGCCAGCAGCTTGGGGCTAGCGGGGAGAAGTTCCTACAATGAGCAGTTCTTC. It codes for CASSLGLAGRSSYNEQFF. The full variable domain, completed using reference TRBV5-1 and TRBJ2-1, is KAGVTQTPRYLIKTRGQQVTLSCSPISGHRSVSWYQQTPGQGLQFLFEYFSETQRNKGNFPGRFSGRQFSNSRSEMNVSTLELGDSALYLCASSLGLAGRSSYNEQFFGPGTRLTVL.